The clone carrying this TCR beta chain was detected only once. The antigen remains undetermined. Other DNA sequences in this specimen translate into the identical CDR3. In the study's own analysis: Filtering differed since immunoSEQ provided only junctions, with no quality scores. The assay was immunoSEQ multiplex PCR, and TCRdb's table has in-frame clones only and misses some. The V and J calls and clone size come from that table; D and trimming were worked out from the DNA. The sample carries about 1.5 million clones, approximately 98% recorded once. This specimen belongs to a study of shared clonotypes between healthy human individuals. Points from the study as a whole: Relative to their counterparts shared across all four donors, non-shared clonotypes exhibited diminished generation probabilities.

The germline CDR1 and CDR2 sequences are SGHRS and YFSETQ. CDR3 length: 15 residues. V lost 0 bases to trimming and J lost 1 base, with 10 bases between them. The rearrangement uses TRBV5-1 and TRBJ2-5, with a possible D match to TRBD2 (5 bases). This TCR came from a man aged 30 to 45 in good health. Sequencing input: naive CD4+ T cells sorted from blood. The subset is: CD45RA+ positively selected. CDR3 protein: CASSLAGSSQETQYF. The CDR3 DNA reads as TGCGCCAGCAGCTTGGCGGGGAGTAGCCAAGAGACCCAGTACTTC.